This section outlines one T cell receptor (beta chain) sequence together with its context. Its target is unknown. The repertoire was sequenced with immunoSEQ multiplex PCR; TCRdb's copy has only in-frame clones and lacks some. The table lists roughly 180,000 clones, 80% to 95% of them singletons, with about 1.9% in the top ten. The entry originates in a study of T cell responses to AZD1222 COVID-19 vaccine. General study points: Among those given AZD1222, only 6 or 7 were seropositive at baseline. CD4 TCRs associated with vaccination spanned spike, dominating at 160-218 and 743-854.

Germline CDR1 is MNHEY and CDR2 is SVGEGT. CDR3 length: 14 amino acids. Deletions cut 0 bases from V and 5 bases from J, with 10 bases between. Source: peripheral blood, taken 28 days after the second AZD1222 dose. The chain couples TRBV6-2 or TRBV6-3 to TRBJ1-1, with D perhaps TRBD1 (6 bases). The receptor comes from an adult who received the AZD1222 COVID-19 vaccine. In DNA form, the CDR3 reads TGTGCCAGCAGTTACTCGGGACAAATGACTGAAGCTTTCTTT. It yields the protein CASSYSGQMTEAFF.